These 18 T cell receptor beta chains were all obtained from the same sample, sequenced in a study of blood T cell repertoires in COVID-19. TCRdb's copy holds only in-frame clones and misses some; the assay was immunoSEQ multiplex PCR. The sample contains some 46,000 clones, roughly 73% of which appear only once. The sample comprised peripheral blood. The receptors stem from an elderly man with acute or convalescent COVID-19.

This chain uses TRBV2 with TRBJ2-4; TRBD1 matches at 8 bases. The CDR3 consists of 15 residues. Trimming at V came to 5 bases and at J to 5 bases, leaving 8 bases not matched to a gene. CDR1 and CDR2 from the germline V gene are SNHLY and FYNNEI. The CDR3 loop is CASSKQGQGENIQYF. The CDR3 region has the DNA TGTGCCAGCAGTAAACAAGGACAGGGAGAAAACATTCAGTACTTC.

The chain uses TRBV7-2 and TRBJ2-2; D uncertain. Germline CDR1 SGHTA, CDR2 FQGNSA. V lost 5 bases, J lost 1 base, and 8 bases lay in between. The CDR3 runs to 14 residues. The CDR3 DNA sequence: TGTGCCAGCAGCAATAATAGGAACACCGGGGAGCTGTTTTTT. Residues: CASSNNRNTGELFF.

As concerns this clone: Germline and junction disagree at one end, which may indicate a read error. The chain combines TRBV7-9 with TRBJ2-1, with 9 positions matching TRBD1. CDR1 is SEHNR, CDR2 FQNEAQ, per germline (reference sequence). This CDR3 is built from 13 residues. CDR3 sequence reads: CASSLEGPGQGLF. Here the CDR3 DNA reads TGTGCCAGCAGCTTAGAGGGTCCGGGACAGGGTCTCTTC. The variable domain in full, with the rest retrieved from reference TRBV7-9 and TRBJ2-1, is DTGVSQNPRHKITKRGQNVTFRCDPISEHNRLYWYRQTLGQGPEFLTYFQNEAQLEKSRLLSDRFSAERPKGSFSTLEIQRTEQGDSAMYLCASSLEGPGQGLFGPGTRLTVL.

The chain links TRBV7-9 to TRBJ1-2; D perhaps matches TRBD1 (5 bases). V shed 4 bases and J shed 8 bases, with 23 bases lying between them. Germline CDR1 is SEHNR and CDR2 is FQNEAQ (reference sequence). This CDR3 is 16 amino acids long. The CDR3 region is CASSSGGAGPNLGYTF. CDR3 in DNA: TGTGCCAGCAGCTCCGGAGGGGCAGGTCCAAACCTAGGCTACACCTTC.

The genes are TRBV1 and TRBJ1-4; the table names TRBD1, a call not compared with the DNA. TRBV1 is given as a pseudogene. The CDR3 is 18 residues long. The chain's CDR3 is CTSSQEGDRGVTNEKLFF. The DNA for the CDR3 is TGCACCAGCAGCCAAGAAGGGGACAGGGGAGTAACTAATGAAAAACTGTTTTTT.

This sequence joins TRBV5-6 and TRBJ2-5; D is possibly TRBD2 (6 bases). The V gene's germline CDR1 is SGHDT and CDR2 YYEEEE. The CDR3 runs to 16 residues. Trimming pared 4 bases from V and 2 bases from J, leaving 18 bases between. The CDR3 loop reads CASSPRWGAGQETQYF. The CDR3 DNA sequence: TGTGCCAGCAGCCCGAGGTGGGGCGCGGGACAAGAGACCCAGTACTTC.

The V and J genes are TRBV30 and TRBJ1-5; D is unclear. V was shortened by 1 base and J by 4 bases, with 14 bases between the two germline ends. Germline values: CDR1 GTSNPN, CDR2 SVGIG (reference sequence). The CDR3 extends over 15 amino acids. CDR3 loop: CAWSGEEIPNQPQHF. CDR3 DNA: TGTGCCTGGAGTGGTGAGGAAATACCTAATCAGCCCCAGCATTTT.

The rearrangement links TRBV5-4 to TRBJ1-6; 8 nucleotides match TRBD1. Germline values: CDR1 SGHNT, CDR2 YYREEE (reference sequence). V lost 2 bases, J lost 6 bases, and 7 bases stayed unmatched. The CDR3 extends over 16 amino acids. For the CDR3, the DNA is TGTGCCAGCAGCTTAGAGCCGGGACAGGCTAATTCACCCCTCCACTTT. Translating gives CASSLEPGQANSPLHF.

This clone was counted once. In DNA form, the CDR3 reads TGCGCCAGCAGTTACCTCAGCCAGAGCGCAAAAGAGACCCAGTACTTC. This sequence encodes CASSYLSQSAKETQYF. J is TRBJ2-5 and V is TRBV5-1; D gene ambiguous. V lost 5 bases and J 3 bases, leaving 20 bases between the germline ends. Germline-derived CDR1 and CDR2 are SGHRS and YFSETQ. This CDR3 spans 16 amino acids.

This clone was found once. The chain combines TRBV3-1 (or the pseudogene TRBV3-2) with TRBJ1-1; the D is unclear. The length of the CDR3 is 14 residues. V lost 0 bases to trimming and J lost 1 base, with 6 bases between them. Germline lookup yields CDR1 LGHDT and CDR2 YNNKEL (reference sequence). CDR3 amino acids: CASSQDLRNTEAFF. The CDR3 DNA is TGTGCCAGCAGCCAAGATCTCAGGAACACTGAAGCTTTCTTT.

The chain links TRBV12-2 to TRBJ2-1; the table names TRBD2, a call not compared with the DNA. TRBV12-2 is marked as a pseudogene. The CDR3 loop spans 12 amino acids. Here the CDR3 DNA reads TGTGCAAGTCGCTCGGAGTCTAATGAGCAGTTCTTC. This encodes CASRSESNEQFF.

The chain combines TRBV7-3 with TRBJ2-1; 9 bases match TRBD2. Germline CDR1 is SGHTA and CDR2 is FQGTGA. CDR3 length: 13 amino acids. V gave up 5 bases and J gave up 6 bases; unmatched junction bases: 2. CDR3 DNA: TGTGCCAGCAGCGGTAGCGGGAGCAATGAGCAGTTCTTC. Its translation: CASSGSGSNEQFF.

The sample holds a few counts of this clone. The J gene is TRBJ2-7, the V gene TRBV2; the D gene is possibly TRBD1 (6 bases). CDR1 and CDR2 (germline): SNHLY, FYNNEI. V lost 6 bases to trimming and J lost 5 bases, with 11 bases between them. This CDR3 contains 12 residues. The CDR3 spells CASRGGGHEQYF. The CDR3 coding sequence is TGTGCCAGCAGAGGGGGTGGCCACGAGCAGTACTTC.

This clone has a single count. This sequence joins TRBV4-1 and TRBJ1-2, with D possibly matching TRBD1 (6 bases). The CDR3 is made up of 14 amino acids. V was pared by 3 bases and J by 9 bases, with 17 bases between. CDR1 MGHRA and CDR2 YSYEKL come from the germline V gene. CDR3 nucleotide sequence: TGCGCCAGCAGCCACCCGTGGGACATTGGAAGCTACACCTTC. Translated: CASSHPWDIGSYTF.

The CDR3 DNA sequence: TGTGCCAGCAGCCCAGGGACAGGGGGAGGCACCGGGGAGCTGTTTTTT. Its translation is CASSPGTGGGTGELFF. This sequence joins TRBV9 and TRBJ2-2; 11 positions agree with TRBD1. V lost 4 bases to trimming and J lost 4 bases; unmatched junction nucleotides: 6. Germline V lookup: CDR1 SGDLS, CDR2 YYNGEE. CDR3 length: 16 amino acids.

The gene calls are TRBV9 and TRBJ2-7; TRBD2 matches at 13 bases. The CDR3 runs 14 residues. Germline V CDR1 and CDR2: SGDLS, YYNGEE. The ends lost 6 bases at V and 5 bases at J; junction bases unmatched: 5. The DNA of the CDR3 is TGTGCCAGCACCCCGGGACTAGCGGGACACGAGCAGTACTTC. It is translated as CASTPGLAGHEQYF.

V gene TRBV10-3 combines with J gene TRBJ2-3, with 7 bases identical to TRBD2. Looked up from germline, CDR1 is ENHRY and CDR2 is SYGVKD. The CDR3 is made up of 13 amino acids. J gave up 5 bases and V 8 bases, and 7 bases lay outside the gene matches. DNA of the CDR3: TGTGCCATCTCCCAGTCGGGGGGAGATACGCAGTATTTT. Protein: CAISQSGGDTQYF.

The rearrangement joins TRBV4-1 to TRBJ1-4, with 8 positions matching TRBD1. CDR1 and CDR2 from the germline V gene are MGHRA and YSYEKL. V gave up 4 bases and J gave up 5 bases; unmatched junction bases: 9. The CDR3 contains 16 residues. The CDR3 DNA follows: TGCGCCAGCAGCCCCCCGCAGGGGGCGACGAATGAAAAACTGTTTTTT. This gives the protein CASSPPQGATNEKLFF.